Listed below are T cell receptor beta chains from one sample, sequenced in a study of graft-versus-host responses after intestinal transplantation. TCRdb's table, derived via immunoSEQ multiplex PCR, lists solely in-frame clones and lacks some. The data contain roughly 62,000 clones, under 95% of them singletons. Sample: PBMCs, taken less than 130 days after intestinal transplantation. The receptors were gathered from a human patient who received an intestinal transplant, so some T cells may come from the graft donor. Both conserved end residues are part of each CDR3. Each record gives: V gene, D gene, clone size, J gene, CDR3 DNA, CDR3 protein. A D gene is named only where the DNA matches it firmly. Size tells how often a clone was seen (once, few, many) or the class of an expanded clone, and some rows leave it out.

TRBV27	TRBD2	-	TRBJ2-7	TGTGCCAGCAGTTTACGAACTAGCGGGAGCGGCGAGCAGTACTTC	CASSLRTSGSGEQYF
TRBV19	TRBD2	-	TRBJ2-3	TGTGCCAGTAGTGTCTCTAGCGGCCTAAGCACAGATACGCAGTATTTT	CASSVSSGLSTDTQYF
TRBV5-4	-	once	TRBJ1-2	TGTGCCAGCAGCGTTACAGGTTCCTATGGCTACACCTTC	CASSVTGSYGYTF
TRBV6-6	-	few	TRBJ2-7	TGTGCCAGCAGGGGTGGCCCCTCCGGAGGGACGTACGAGCAGTACTTC	CASRGGPSGGTYEQYF
TRBV5-1	TRBD1	-	TRBJ1-5	TGCGCCAGCAGCTTGAGGAAACAGGGGGCGAATCAGCCCCAGCATTTT	CASSLRKQGANQPQHF
TRBV28	-	-	TRBJ2-5	TGTGCCAGCAGTCCTACCGGGGTAGAACAAGAGACCCAGTACTTC	CASSPTGVEQETQYF
TRBV15	-	-	TRBJ2-2	TGTGCCACCAGCAGAGAGGCCGGCACCGGGGAGCTGTTTTTT	CATSREAGTGELFF
TRBV10-3	-	-	TRBJ2-2	TGTGCCATCAGTGAGCCCTTATACGGGGAGCTGTTTTTT	CAISEPLYGELFF
TRBV29-1	-	-	TRBJ2-7	TGCAGCGTTGGTCAGACGGGAGAGCAGTACTTC	CSVGQTGEQYF
TRBV6-1	TRBD2	-	TRBJ2-1	TGTGCCATCCCGACTAGCGGGAGGGAAAATGAGCAGTTCTTC	CAIPTSGRENEQFF
TRBV29-1	TRBD1	-	TRBJ2-7	TGCAGCGTGTTACCGGGACAGGACCTCTACGAGCAGTACTTC	CSVLPGQDLYEQYF
TRBV28	TRBD1	-	TRBJ1-1	TGTGCCAGCAGAGGACAGGGTAGAAACACTGAAGCTTTCTTT	CASRGQGRNTEAFF
TRBV4-1	TRBD2	-	TRBJ2-3	TGCGCCAGCAGCCAGACTAGCGGGAGGAGCACAGATACGCAGTATTTT	CASSQTSGRSTDTQYF
TRBV29-1	-	-	TRBJ2-7	TGCAGCGTCGCCGACAGAGCCTACGAGCAGTACTTC	CSVADRAYEQYF
TRBV30	-	-	TRBJ2-3	TGTGCCTGGAGTGTCGGGAGTCAGGGGAGGGCCACAGATACGCAGTATTTT	CAWSVGSQGRATDTQYF
TRBV5-1	-	-	TRBJ2-5	TGCGCCAGCAGCTTGGGAGTTGAAGAGACCCAGTACTTC	CASSLGVEETQYF
TRBV7-2	-	-	TRBJ2-1	TGTGCCAGCTCGGGATACTCCTACAATGAGCAGTTCTTC	CASSGYSYNEQFF
TRBV7-8	-	-	TRBJ2-7	TGTGCCAGCAGCTTAGCTGGCCGAAGCTACGAGCAGTACTTC	CASSLAGRSYEQYF
TRBV5-1	-	-	TRBJ2-1	TGCGCCAGCAGCGCTCGGGACCATCACAATGAGCAGTTCTTC	CASSARDHHNEQFF
TRBV15	TRBD1	-	TRBJ2-5	TGTGCCACCAGCAGAGATCGACAGGGGGTAGAGACCCAGTACTTC	CATSRDRQGVETQYF
TRBV13	-	once	TRBJ2-3	TGTGCCAGCAGCAAATTTACGGGACCCAGGGTCACAGATACGCAGTATTTT	CASSKFTGPRVTDTQYF
TRBV28	TRBD2	-	TRBJ2-7	TGTGCCAGCAGTCCATTGGGTAGCGGGAACACCTACGAGCAGTACTTC	CASSPLGSGNTYEQYF
TRBV6-6	-	-	TRBJ2-5	TGTGCCAGCAGTTACTCGGCTAACCAAGAGACCCAGTACTTC	CASSYSANQETQYF
TRBV7-9	TRBD1	-	TRBJ1-2	TGTGCCAGCAGCTTAGGACAGGGGAAGGGGGTTCGAGGCTACACCTTC	CASSLGQGKGVRGYTF
TRBV11-2	-	-	TRBJ2-7	TGTGCCAGCGAGGGGTTACGGGAGCAGTACTTC	CASEGLREQYF